Below, 10 T cell receptor beta chains from the same sample are listed, as sequenced in a study of blood T cell repertoires in COVID-19. The table came from immunoSEQ multiplex PCR; TCRdb's copy has only in-frame clones and leaves some out. Of 220,000 or so clones listed, over 60% were seen once; the top ten hold 5.5% to 7%. Source material: peripheral blood. These receptors all stem from a woman in her 70s with acute or convalescent COVID-19.

The V gene is TRBV4-1, the J gene TRBJ2-1; tentatively, D is TRBD2 (5 bases). Trimming cost V 0 bases and J 0 bases, with 9 bases left between them. This CDR3 contains 16 residues. Germline lookup yields CDR1 MGHRA and CDR2 YSYEKL. CDR3 loop: CASSQETSGSYNEQFF. CDR3 DNA: TGCGCCAGCAGCCAAGAAACGAGCGGCTCCTACAATGAGCAGTTCTTC.

The V call is TRBV9, the J call TRBJ2-2, with TRBD1 identical over 7 bases. Germline V gives CDR1 SGDLS, CDR2 YYNGEE. Trimming took 3 bases from V and 7 from J; bases not matched to a gene: 9. The CDR3 sequence is 15 residues long. CDR3 loop: CASSDRGVADGELFF. The CDR3, as DNA: TGTGCCAGCAGCGACAGGGGAGTCGCTGACGGGGAGCTGTTTTTT.

The CDR3 is CASSLSGLAVQETQYF. The CDR3 DNA follows: TGCGCCAGCAGCTTGTCAGGACTAGCGGTCCAAGAGACCCAGTACTTC. This chain uses TRBV5-1 with TRBJ2-5; 10 bases match TRBD2. This CDR3 region has 16 residues. V shed 1 base, J shed 1 base, and the junction held 4 bases outside the gene matches. Germline lookup yields CDR1 SGHRS and CDR2 YFSETQ. The full variable domain, rest sourced from reference TRBV5-1 and TRBJ2-5, is KAGVTQTPRYLIKTRGQQVTLSCSPISGHRSVSWYQQTPGQGLQFLFEYFSETQRNKGNFPGRFSGRQFSNSRSEMNVSTLELGDSALYLCASSLSGLAVQETQYFGPGTRLLVL.

V gene TRBV25-1 combines with J gene TRBJ2-2; the match to TRBD2 covers 11 bases. The CDR3 covers 16 residues. Trimming at V came to 3 bases and at J to 2 bases, leaving 2 bases not matched to a gene. Germline V gene sequence: CDR1 MGHDK, CDR2 SYGVNS. CDR3 in amino acids: CASSDTSGSNTGELFF. The CDR3 bases are TGTGCCAGCAGTGACACTAGCGGGAGTAACACCGGGGAGCTGTTTTTT.

A note on this clone: The junction and the germline gene differ at one end; a read error may be behind it. The genes are TRBV5-3 and TRBJ1-1, with 7 bases that match TRBD1. TRBV5-3 is annotated as an ORF whose role is uncertain. This CDR3 comprises 16 residues. The CDR3 protein is CVRSRKYVGGMAEAFF. The CDR3 region has the DNA TGTGTCAGAAGCCGAAAGTATGTAGGGGGCATGGCTGAAGCTTTCTTT.

This clone was picked up a small number of times. The V gene is TRBV27, the J gene TRBJ2-5; 13 positions match TRBD2. Germline CDR1 is MNHEY and CDR2 is SMNVEV (reference sequence). Unmatched junction bases numbered 1, after V lost 5 bases and J lost 1 base. This CDR3 comprises 15 residues. DNA of the CDR3: TGTGCCAGCAGTGGACTAGCGGGAGTCCAAGAGACCCAGTACTTC. Amino acid sequence: CASSGLAGVQETQYF.

The chain is built from TRBV19 and TRBJ2-4, with D perhaps matching TRBD2 (6 bases). The CDR3 runs to 16 residues. Germline V gene sequence: CDR1 LNHDA, CDR2 SQIVND (reference sequence). Trimming removed 3 bases from V and 4 bases from J, with 16 bases in between. The CDR3 reads CASSISSGARKNIQYF. CDR3 nucleotides: TGTGCCAGTAGTATTAGTAGCGGAGCAAGGAAAAACATTCAGTACTTC.

This clone was observed a single time. The chain combines TRBV19 with TRBJ1-3; tentative D call: TRBD1 (6 bases). CDR3 length: 14 residues. CDR1 and CDR2 (germline): LNHDA, SQIVND (reference sequence). The V end lost 4 bases, the J end lost 9 bases, and 16 bases lay between the germline ends. The CDR3 nucleotides read TGTGCCAGTAGTACCGGGACATCCGGTGCCACCATATATTTT. Amino acid sequence: CASSTGTSGATIYF.

The chain joins TRBV9 to TRBJ2-5; 9 bases are shared with TRBD1. This CDR3 has 15 amino acids. The germline gives CDR1 SGDLS, CDR2 YYNGEE. Germline trimming cut 3 bases from V and 5 bases from J; bases unmatched to any gene: 8. This CDR3 reads CASSARDREVETQYF. The CDR3 DNA follows: TGTGCCAGCAGCGCCCGGGACAGGGAGGTTGAGACCCAGTACTTC.

The V and J genes are TRBV29-1 and TRBJ2-5; 7 nucleotides match TRBD1. Unmatched junction bases numbered 6, after V lost 6 bases and J lost 5 bases. The length of the CDR3 is 12 residues. Germline lookup yields CDR1 SQVTM and CDR2 ANQGSEA. Here the CDR3 reads CSVKGQSETQYF. CDR3 nucleotides: TGCAGCGTAAAGGGACAGAGCGAGACCCAGTACTTC.